This TCR beta chain was sequenced in a study of STAT5B mutations in CD4+ large granular lymphocyte leukemia (dated by TCRdb to between 2020 and 2023). Regarding the research as a whole: Among the healthy controls, the CDR3 'QG' motif was associated with a particular HLA allele. TCRbeta repertoires of CD4+ T-cell large granular lymphocyte leukemia patients were compared with those of healthy blood donors. Flow cytometry on FACSCanto II or FACSVerse showed that the purified fractions were more than 95% pure among lymphocytes.

The immunoSEQ assay at survey resolution was applied to genomic DNA for sequencing of TCRbeta rearrangements. In the paper's pipeline: In the TCR sequencing data, the lowest productive clonotype frequency that could be detected was 2.59 x 10-5. Analyses included only productive TCRbeta rearrangements, meaning complete and in-frame sequences. Simpson clonality, calculated in the immunoSEQ Analyzer version 3.0, was used as the measure of sample clonality. Clones were binned by frequency as very rare, small, medium, large (1-20%) or hyperexpanded (>20%). OLGA 1.2.3 estimated generation probabilities, VDJtools produced V-gene circos plots, VDJdb was queried for specificities, and GLIPH identified CDR3 motifs. TCRdb limited this immuneACCESS table to in-frame rearrangements with V and J called. A share of clones is missing; checked studies link under half to unresolved V genes, and the rest is unexplained. The DNA gave D and trimming, while V, J and clone size come from that table. This sample has approximately 33,000 clones in its table, and 70% to 90% of those were observed once. The top ten clones comprise approximately 0.94% of the sample.

What the work shows at the level of the full study, not this receptor alone: TRBV06-family usage was enriched among the top patient clones (8/27) compared with healthy controls (2/35). Main leukemic clonotypes were private to each patient, although about a quarter of the main leukemic clonotypes were found at low frequency in the non-leukemic repertoires of other patients. Compared with healthy CD4+ repertoires, CD4-sorted patient repertoires appeared more clonal, and this difference remained even after the putative leukemic clones were removed. The data were not HLA-matched, and the higher clonality in CD4+ T-LGLL than in CD8+ T-LGLL could be due to the relatively small sample size.

The healthy controls were 37 blood donors, and the buffy coats of these donors were supplied by the Finnish Red Cross blood service. All TCR-sequenced material derived from peripheral blood: patient blood samples and healthy donor buffy coats. Peripheral blood mononuclear cells were isolated by Ficoll-Hypaque gradient centrifugation. Magnetic purification was used to isolate CD4+ cells from the buffy coats of the healthy controls. The Gentra Puregene Cell and Tissue kit was used to extract genomic DNA, and a Qubit 2.0 fluorometer was used to measure the amount of genomic DNA. According to the germline V gene, CDR1 reads MNHEY and CDR2 reads SVGAGI. The CDR3 has 12 amino acids, counting the end cysteine and phenylalanine. The CDR3 DNA has 36 bases and is translated from base 1. Trimming costs V 3 bases and J 7 bases, and their ends lie 9 bases apart. Regarding this clone: No antigen is known for it. Within one base of it there is no much larger clone, and no base qualities were kept.

The sample was CD4+ T cells from blood buffy coats. The V and J genes are TRBV6-5 and TRBJ1-2; no confident D gene assignment can be made. The origin of this receptor is a human donor in good health. In nucleotides, the sequence is TGTGCCAGCAGTTATCGGGGTGCTGGCTACACCTTC. This yields the protein CASSYRGAGYTF.